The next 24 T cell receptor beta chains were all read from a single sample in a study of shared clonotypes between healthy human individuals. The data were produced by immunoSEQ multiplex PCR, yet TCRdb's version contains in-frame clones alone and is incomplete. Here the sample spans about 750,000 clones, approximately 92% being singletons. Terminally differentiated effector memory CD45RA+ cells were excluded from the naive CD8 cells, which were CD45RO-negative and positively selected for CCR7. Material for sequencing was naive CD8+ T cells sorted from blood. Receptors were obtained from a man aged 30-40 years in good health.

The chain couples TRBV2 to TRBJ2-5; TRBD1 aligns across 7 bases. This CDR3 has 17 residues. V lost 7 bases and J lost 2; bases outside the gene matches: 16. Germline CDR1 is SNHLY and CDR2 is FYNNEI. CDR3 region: CASMFTGAMRGQETQYF. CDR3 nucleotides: TGTGCCAGCATGTTTACAGGGGCGATGAGAGGGCAAGAGACCCAGTACTTC.

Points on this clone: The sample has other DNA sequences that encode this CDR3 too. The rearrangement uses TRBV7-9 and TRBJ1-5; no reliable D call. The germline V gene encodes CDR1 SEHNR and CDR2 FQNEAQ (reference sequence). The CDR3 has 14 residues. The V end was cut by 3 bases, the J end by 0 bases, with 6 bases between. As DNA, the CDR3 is TGTGCCAGCAGCTTTTCAGATAGCAATCAGCCCCAGCATTTT. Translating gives CASSFSDSNQPQHF.

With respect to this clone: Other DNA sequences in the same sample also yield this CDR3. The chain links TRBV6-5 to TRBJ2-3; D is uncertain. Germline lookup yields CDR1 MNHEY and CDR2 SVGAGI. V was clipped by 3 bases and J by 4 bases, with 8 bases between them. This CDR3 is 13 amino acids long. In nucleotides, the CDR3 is TGTGCCAGCAGTTATTACCGGGCAGATACGCAGTATTTT. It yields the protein CASSYYRADTQYF.

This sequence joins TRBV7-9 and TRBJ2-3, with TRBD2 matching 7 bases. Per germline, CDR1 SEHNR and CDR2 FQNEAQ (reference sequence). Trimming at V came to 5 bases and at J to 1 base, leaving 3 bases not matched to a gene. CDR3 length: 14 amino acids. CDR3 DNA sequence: TGTGCCAGCAGCCCTGGGGGGGGCACAGATACGCAGTATTTT. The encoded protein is CASSPGGGTDTQYF.

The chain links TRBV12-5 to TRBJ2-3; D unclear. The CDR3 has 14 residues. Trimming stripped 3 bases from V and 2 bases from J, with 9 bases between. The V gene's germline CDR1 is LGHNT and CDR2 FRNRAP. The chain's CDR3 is CASGFGRDTDTQYF. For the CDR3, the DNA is TGTGCTAGTGGTTTTGGGCGCGACACAGATACGCAGTATTTT. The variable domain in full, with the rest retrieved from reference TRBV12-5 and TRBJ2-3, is DARVTQTPRHKVTEMGQEVTMRCQPILGHNTVFWYRQTMMQGLELLAYFRNRAPLDDSGMPKDRFSAEMPDATLATLKIQPSEPRDSAVYFCASGFGRDTDTQYFGPGTRLTVL.

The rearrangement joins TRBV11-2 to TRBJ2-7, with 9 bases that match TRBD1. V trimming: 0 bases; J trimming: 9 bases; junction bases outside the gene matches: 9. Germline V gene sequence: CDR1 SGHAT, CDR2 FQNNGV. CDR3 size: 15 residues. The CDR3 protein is CASSLDRGQGFGQYF. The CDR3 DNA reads TGTGCCAGCAGCTTAGATCGGGGACAGGGTTTTGGGCAGTACTTC.

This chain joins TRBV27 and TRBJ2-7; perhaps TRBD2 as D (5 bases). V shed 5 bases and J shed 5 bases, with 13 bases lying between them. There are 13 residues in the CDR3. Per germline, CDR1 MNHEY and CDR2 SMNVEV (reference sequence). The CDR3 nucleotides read TGTGCCAGCAGTCTACGAGGGTTCAACGAGCAGTACTTC. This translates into CASSLRGFNEQYF.

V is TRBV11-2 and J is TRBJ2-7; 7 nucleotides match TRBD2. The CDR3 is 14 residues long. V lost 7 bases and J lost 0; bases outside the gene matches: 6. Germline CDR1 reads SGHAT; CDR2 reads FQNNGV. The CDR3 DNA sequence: TGTGCCAGCACTACAGCGGGAAGCTCCTACGAGCAGTACTTC. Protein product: CASTTAGSSYEQYF.

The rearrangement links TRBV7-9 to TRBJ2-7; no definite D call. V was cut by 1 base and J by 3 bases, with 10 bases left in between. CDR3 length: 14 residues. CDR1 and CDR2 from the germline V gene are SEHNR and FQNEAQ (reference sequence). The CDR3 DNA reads TGTGCCAGCAGCTTAGGATCCCGTTACTACGAGCAGTACTTC. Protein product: CASSLGSRYYEQYF.

Here the CDR3 reads CASSLSRQGLQYF. The DNA of the CDR3 is TGTGCCAGCAGTTTATCCCGACAAGGATTGCAGTATTTT. The chain employs TRBV27 and TRBJ2-3; D remains ambiguous. V was clipped by 0 bases and J by 11 bases, with 12 bases between them. The germline gives CDR1 MNHEY, CDR2 SMNVEV (reference sequence). The CDR3 spans 13 residues.

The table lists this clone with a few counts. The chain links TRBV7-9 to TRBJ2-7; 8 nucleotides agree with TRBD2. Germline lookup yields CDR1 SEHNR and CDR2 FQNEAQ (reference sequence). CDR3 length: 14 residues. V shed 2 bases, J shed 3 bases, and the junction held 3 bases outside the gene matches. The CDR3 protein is CASSLPGLDYEQYF. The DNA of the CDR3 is TGTGCCAGCAGCTTACCGGGACTAGACTACGAGCAGTACTTC. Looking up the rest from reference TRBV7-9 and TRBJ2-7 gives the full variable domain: DTGVSQNPRHKITKRGQNVTFRCDPISEHNRLYWYRQTLGQGPEFLTYFQNEAQLEKSRLLSDRFSAERPKGSFSTLEIQRTEQGDSAMYLCASSLPGLDYEQYFGPGTRLTVT.

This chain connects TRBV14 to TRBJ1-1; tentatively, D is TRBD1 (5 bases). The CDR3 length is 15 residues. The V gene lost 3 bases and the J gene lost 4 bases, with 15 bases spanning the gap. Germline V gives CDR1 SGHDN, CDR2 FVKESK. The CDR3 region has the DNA TGTGCCAGCAGCCAGCAGGGCGCCATCAGCACTGAAGCTTTCTTT. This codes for CASSQQGAISTEAFF.

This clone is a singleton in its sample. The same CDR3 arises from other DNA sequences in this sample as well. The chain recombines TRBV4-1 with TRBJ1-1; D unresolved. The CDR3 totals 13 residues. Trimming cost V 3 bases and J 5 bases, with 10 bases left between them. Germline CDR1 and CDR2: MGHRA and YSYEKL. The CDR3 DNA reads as TGCGCCAGCAGCCAGGACTCGGGAACTGAAGCTTTCTTT. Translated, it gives CASSQDSGTEAFF.

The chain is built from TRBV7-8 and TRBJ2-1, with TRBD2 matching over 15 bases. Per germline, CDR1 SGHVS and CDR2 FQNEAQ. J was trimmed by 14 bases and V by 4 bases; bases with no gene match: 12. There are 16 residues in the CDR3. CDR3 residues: CASSSTPGLAGGAEFF. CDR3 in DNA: TGTGCCAGCAGCTCCACCCCGGGACTAGCGGGAGGCGCGGAGTTCTTC.

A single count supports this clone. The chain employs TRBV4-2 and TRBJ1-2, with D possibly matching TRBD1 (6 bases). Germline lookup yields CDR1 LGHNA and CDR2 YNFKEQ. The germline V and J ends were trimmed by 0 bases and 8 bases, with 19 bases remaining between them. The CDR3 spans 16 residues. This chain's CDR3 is CASSQDVLEQGYGYTF. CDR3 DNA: TGTGCCAGCAGCCAAGATGTTTTGGAACAGGGTTACGGCTACACCTTC.

The CDR3 reads CASSSPRGRYNEQFF. The DNA of the CDR3 is TGTGCCAGCAGTTCACCTAGGGGTCGATACAATGAGCAGTTCTTC. The J gene is TRBJ2-1, the V gene TRBV27, with D tentatively TRBD1 (5 bases). Looked up from germline, CDR1 is MNHEY and CDR2 is SMNVEV (reference sequence). The CDR3 is 15 residues long. The V end lost 4 bases, the J end lost 4 bases, and 14 bases lay between the germline ends.

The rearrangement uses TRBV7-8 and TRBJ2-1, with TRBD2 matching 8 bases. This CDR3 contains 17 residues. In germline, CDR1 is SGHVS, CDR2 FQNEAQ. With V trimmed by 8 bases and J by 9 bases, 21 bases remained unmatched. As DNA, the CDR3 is TGTGCCAGCTGGACACACCATGGGCGGGAGGAAGCTCCTGAGCAGTTCTTC. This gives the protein CASWTHHGREEAPEQFF.

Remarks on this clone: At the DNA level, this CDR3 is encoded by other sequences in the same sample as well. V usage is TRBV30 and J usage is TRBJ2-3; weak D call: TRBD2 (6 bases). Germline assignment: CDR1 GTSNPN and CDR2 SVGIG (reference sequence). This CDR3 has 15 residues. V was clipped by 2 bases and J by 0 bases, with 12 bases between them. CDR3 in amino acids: CAWSSGGASTDTQYF. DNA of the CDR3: TGTGCCTGGAGTTCGGGCGGGGCTAGCACAGATACGCAGTATTTT.

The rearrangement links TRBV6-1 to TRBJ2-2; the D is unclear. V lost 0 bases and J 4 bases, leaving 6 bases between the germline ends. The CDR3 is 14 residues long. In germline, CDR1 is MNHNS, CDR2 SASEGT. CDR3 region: CASSEALGTGELFF. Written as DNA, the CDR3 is TGTGCCAGCAGTGAAGCGCTCGGCACCGGGGAGCTGTTTTTT.

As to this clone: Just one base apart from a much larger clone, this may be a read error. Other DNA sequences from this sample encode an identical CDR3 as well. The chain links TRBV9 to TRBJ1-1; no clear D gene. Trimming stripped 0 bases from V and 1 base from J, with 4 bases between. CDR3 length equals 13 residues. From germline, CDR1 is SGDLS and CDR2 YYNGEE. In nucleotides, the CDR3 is TGTGCCAGCAGCGTAGCAGGGAACACTGAAGCTTTCTTT. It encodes CASSVAGNTEAFF.

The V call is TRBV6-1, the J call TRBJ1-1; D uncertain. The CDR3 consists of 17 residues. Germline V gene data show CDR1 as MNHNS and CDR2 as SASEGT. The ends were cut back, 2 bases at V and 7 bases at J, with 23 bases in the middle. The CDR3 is CASSELPQIVRRLEAFF. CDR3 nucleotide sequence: TGTGCCAGCAGTGAATTACCCCAAATAGTACGGAGACTTGAAGCTTTCTTT.

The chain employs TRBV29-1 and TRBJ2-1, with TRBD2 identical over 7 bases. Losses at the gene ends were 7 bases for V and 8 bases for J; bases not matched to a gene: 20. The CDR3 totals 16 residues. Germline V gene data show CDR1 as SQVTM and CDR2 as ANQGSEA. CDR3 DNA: TGCAGCGCCGCCCGGCCGGGGGGATGGGGGGTCGATGAGCAGTTCTTC. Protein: CSAARPGGWGVDEQFF.

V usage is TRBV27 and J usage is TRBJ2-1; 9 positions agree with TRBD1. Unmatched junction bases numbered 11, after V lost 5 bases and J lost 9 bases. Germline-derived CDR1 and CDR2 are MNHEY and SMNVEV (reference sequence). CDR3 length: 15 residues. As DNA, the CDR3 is TGTGCCAGCAGTCACGGGACAGGGAAGGTTTTTGAGCAGTTCTTC. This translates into CASSHGTGKVFEQFF.

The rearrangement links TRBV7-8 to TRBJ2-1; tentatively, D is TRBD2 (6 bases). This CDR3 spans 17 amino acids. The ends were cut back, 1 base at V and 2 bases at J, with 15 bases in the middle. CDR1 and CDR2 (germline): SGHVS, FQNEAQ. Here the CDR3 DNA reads TGTGCCAGCAGCTTAGAGTTCGGTAGCGGACCCTACAATGAGCAGTTCTTC. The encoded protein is CASSLEFGSGPYNEQFF.